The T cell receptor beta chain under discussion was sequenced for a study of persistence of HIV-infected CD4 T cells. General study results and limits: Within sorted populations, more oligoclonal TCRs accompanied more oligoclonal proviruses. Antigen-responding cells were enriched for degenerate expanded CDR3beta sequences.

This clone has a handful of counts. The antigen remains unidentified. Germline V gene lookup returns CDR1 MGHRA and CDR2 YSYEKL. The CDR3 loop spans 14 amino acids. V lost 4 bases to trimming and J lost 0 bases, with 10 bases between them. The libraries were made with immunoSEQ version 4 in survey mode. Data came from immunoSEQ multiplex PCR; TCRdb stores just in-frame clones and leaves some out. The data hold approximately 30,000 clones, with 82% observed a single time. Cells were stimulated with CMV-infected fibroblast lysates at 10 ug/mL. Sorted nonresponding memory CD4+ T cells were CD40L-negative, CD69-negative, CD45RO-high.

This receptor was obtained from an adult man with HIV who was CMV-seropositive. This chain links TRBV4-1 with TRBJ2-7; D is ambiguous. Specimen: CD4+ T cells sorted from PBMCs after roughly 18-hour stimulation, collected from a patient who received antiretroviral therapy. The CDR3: CASSPRVYSYEQYF. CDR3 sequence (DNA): TGCGCCAGCAGCCCCCGAGTGTACTCCTACGAGCAGTACTTC.